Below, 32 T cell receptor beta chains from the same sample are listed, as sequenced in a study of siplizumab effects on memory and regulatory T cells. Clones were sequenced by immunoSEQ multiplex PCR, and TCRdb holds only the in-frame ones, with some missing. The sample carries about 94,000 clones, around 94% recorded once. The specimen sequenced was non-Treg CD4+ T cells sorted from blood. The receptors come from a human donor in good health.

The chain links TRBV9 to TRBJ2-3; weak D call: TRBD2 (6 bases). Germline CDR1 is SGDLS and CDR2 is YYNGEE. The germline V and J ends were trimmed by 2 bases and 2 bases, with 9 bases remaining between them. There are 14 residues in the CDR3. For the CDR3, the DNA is TGTGCCAGCAGCGTCGGGACTTACACAGATACGCAGTATTTT. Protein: CASSVGTYTDTQYF.

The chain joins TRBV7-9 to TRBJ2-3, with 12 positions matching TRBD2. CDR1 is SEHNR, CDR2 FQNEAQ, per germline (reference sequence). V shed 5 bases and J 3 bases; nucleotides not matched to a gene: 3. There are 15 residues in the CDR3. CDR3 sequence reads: CASSLGLAGTDTQYF. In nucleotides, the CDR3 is TGTGCCAGCAGCCTGGGACTAGCGGGTACAGATACGCAGTATTTT. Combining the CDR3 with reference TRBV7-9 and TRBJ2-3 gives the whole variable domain DTGVSQNPRHKITKRGQNVTFRCDPISEHNRLYWYRQTLGQGPEFLTYFQNEAQLEKSRLLSDRFSAERPKGSFSTLEIQRTEQGDSAMYLCASSLGLAGTDTQYFGPGTRLTVL.

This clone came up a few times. CDR3 residues: CASSPKAGQTEAFF. In nucleotides, the CDR3 is TGTGCCAGCTCACCCAAGGCAGGGCAGACTGAAGCTTTCTTT. The genes are TRBV18 and TRBJ1-1; a possible D gene is TRBD1 (5 bases). Germline V gene sequence: CDR1 KGHSH, CDR2 LQKENI. Trimming removed 3 bases at V and 5 bases at J, with 13 bases between. The CDR3 has 14 residues.

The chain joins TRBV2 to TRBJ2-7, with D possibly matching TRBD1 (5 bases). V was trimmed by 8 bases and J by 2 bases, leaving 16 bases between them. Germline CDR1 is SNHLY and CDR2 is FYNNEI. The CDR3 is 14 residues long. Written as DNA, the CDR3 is TGTGCCAGCCGCCAAAGGGGTAACCCCTACGAGCAGTACTTC. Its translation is CASRQRGNPYEQYF. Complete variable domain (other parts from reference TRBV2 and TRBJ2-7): EPEVTQTPSHQVTQMGQEVILRCVPISNHLYFYWYRQILGQKVEFLVSFYNNEISEKSEIFDDQFSVERPDGSNFTLKIRSTKLEDSAMYFCASRQRGNPYEQYFGPGTRLTVT.

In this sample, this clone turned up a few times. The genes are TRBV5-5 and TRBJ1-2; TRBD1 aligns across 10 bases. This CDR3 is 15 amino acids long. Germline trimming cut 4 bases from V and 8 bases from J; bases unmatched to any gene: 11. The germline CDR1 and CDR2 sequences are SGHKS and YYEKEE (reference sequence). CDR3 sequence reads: CASSETRTGGKGYTF. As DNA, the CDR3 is TGTGCCAGCAGCGAGACACGGACAGGGGGAAAGGGCTACACCTTC.

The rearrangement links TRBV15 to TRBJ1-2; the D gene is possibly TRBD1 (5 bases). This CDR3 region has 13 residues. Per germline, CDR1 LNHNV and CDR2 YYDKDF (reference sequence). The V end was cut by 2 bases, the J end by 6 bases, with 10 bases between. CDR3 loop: CATSRTGNNGYTF. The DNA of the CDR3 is TGTGCCACCAGCAGAACAGGAAACAATGGCTACACCTTC.

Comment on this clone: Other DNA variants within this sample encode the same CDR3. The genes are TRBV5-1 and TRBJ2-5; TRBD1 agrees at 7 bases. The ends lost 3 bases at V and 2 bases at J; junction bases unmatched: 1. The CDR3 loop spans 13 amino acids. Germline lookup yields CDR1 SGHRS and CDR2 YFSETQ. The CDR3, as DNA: TGCGCCAGCAGCTGGGACAGACAAGAGACCCAGTACTTC. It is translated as CASSWDRQETQYF.

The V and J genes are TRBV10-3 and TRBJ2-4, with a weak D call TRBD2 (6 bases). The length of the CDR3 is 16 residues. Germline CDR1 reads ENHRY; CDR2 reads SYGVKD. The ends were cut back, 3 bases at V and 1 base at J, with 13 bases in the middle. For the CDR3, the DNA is TGTGCCATCAGTGATCGCGGGAAGACGGCCAAAAACATTCAGTACTTC. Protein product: CAISDRGKTAKNIQYF.

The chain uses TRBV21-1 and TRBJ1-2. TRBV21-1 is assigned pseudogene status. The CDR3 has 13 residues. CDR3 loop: CASREGSNYGYTF. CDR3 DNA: TGTGCCAGCCGGGAGGGGTCTAACTATGGCTACACCTTC.

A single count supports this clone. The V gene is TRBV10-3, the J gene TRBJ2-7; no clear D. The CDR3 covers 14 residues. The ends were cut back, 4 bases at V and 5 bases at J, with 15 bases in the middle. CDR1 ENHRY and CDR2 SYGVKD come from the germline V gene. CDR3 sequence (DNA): TGTGCCATCAGTGGGACGGATTACCGAAACGAGCAGTACTTC. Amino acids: CAISGTDYRNEQYF.

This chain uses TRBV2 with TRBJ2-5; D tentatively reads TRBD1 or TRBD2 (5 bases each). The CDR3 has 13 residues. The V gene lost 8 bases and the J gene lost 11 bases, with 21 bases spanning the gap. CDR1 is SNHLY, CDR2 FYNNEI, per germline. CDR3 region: CASQGDGFWEQYF. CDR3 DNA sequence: TGTGCCAGCCAGGGTGATGGATTTTGGGAGCAGTACTTC.

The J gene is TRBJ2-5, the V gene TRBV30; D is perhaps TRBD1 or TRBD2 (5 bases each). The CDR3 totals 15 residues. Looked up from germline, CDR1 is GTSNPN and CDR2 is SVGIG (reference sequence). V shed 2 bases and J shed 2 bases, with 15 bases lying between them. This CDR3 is CAWSSGPTPQETQYF. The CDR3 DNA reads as TGTGCCTGGAGTTCGGGACCCACACCTCAAGAGACCCAGTACTTC.

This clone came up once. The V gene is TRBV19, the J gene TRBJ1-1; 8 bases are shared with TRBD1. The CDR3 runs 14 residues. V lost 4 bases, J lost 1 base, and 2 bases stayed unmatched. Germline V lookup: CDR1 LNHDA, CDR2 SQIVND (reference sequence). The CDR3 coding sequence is TGTGCCAGTAGTAGCGGACAGGGGAACACTGAAGCTTTCTTT. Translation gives CASSSGQGNTEAFF. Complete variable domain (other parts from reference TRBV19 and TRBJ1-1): DGGITQSPKYLFRKEGQNVTLSCEQNLNHDAMYWYRQDPGQGLRLIYYSQIVNDFQKGDIAEGYSVSREKKESFPLTVTSAQKNPTAFYLCASSSGQGNTEAFFGQGTRLTVV.

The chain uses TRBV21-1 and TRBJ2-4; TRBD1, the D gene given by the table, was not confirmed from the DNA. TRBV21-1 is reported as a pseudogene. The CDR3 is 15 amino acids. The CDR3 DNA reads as TGTGCCATCGCCTTCCATGGGACAGGGCGAAACATTCAGTACTTC. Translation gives CAIAFHGTGRNIQYF.

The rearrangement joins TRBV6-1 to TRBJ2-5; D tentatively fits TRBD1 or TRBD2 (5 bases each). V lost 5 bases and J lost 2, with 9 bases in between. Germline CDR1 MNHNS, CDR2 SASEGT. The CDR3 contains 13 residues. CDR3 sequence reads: CASSTGPQETQYF. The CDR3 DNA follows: TGTGCCAGCAGTACGGGACCACAAGAGACCCAGTACTTC.

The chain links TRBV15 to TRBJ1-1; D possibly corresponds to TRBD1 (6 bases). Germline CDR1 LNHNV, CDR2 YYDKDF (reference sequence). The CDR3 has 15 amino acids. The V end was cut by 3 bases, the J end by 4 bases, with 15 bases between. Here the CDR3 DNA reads TGTGCCACCAGCAGGGACAGTGGGCAGGTCACTGAAGCTTTCTTT. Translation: CATSRDSGQVTEAFF.

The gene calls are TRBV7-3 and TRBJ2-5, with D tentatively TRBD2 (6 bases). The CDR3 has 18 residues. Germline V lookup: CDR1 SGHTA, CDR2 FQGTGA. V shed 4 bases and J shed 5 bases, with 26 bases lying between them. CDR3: CASSSKGRAGLRGETQYF. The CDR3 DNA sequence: TGTGCCAGCAGCTCAAAAGGAAGGGCGGGGCTCAGAGGGGAGACCCAGTACTTC.

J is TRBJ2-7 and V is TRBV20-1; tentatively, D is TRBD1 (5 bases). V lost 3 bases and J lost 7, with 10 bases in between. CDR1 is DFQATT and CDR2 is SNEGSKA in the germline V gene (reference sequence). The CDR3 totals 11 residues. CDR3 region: CSARGPGEQYF. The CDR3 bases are TGCAGTGCTAGGGGGCCGGGTGAGCAGTACTTC.

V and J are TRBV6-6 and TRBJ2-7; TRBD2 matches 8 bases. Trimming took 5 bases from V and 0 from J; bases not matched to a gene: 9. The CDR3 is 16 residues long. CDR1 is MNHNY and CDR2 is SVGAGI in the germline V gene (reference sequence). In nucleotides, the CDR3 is TGTGCCAGCAGTCCCCCGGGTAGCGGGGTCTCCTACGAGCAGTACTTC. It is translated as CASSPPGSGVSYEQYF.

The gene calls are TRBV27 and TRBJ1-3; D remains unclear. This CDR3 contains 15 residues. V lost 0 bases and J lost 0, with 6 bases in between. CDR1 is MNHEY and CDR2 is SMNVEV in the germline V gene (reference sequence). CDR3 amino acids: CASSLSPRSGNTIYF. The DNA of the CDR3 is TGTGCCAGCAGTTTATCACCCCGCTCTGGAAACACCATATATTTT.

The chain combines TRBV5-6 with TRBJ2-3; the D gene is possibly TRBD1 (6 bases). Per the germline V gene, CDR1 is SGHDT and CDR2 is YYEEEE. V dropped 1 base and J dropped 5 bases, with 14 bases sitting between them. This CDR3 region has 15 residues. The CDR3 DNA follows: TGTGCCAGCAGCTTGTATCAGGGGTCCGGAGATACGCAGTATTTT. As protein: CASSLYQGSGDTQYF.

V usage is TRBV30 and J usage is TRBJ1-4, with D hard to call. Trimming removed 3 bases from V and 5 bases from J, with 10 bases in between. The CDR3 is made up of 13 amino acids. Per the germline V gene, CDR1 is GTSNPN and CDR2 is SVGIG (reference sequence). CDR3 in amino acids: CAWSQRPNEKLFF. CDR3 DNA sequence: TGTGCCTGGAGCCAGAGACCCAATGAAAAACTGTTTTTT.

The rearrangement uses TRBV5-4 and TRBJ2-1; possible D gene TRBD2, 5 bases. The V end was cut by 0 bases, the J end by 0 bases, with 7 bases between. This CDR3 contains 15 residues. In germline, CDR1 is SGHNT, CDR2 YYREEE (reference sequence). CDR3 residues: CASSLVLASYNEQFF. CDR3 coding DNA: TGTGCCAGCAGCTTGGTCCTAGCCTCCTACAATGAGCAGTTCTTC. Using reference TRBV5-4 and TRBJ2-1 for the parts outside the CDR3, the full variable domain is ETGVTQSPTHLIKTRGQQVTLRCSSQSGHNTVSWYQQALGQGPQFIFQYYREEENGRGNFPPRFSGLQFPNYSSELNVNALELDDSALYLCASSLVLASYNEQFFGPGTRLTVL.

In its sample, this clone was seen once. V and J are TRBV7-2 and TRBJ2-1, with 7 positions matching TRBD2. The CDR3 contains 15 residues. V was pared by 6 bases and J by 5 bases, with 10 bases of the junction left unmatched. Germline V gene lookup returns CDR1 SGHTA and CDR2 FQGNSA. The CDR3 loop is CASSRSGLADNEQFF. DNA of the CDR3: TGTGCCAGCAGTCGATCAGGGCTAGCGGACAATGAGCAGTTCTTC.

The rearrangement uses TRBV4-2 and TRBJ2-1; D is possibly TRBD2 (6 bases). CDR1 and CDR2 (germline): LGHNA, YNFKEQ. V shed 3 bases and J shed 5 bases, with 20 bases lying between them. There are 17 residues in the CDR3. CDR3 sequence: CASSHPTGLGGDNEQFF. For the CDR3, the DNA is TGTGCCAGCAGCCATCCCACCGGCCTCGGGGGAGACAATGAGCAGTTCTTC.

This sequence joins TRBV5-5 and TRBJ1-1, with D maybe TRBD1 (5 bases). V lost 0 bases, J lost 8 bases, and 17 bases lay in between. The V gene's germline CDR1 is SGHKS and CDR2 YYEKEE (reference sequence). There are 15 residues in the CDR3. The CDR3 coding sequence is TGTGCCAGCAGCTTGGTGAAGTACAGGCCAGACGAAGCTTTCTTT. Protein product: CASSLVKYRPDEAFF.

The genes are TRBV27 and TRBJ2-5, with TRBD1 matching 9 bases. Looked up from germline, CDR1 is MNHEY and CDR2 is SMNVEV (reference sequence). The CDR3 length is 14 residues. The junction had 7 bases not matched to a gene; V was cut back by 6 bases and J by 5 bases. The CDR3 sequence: CASRGTGHVETQYF. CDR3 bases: TGTGCCAGCAGGGGGACAGGGCATGTTGAGACCCAGTACTTC.

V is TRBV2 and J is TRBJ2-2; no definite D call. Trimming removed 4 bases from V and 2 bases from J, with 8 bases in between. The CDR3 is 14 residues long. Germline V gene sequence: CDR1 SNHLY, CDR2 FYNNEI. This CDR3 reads CASSARRNTGELFF. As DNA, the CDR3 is TGTGCCAGCAGTGCGAGGCGCAACACCGGGGAGCTGTTTTTT. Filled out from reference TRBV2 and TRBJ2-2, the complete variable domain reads EPEVTQTPSHQVTQMGQEVILRCVPISNHLYFYWYRQILGQKVEFLVSFYNNEISEKSEIFDDQFSVERPDGSNFTLKIRSTKLEDSAMYFCASSARRNTGELFFGEGSRLTVL.

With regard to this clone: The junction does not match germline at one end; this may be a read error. The CDR3 loop reads CASSRDRGAPGDF. CDR3 sequence (DNA): TGTGCCAGCAGTCGGGACAGGGGCGCCCCTGGAGACTTC. The chain is built from TRBV27 and TRBJ1-2; 10 bases match TRBD1. Germline CDR1 reads MNHEY; CDR2 reads SMNVEV (reference sequence). The CDR3 has 13 amino acids.

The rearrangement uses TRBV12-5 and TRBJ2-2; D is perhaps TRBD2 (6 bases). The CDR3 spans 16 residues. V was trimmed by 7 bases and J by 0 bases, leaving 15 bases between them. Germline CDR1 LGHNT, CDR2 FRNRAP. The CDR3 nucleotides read TGTGCTAGTGCCTTACCCGGGGGTACGAACACCGGGGAGCTGTTTTTT. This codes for CASALPGGTNTGELFF.

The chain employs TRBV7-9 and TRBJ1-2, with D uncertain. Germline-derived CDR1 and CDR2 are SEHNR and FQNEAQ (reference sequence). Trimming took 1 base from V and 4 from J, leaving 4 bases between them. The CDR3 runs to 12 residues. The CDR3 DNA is TGTGCCAGCAGCTTAGAGGGCTATGGCTACACCTTC. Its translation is CASSLEGYGYTF.

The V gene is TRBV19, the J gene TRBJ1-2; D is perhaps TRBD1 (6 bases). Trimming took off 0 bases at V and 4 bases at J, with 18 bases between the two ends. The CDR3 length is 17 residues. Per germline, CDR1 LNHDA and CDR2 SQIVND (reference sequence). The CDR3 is CASSIDQPGTGRYGYTF. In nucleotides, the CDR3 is TGTGCCAGTAGTATAGACCAACCCGGAACAGGGCGCTATGGCTACACCTTC.